The present TCR beta chain was sequenced within a study of blood T cell repertoires in COVID-19. The wider study: Italy, Spain and the United States were the sources of the convalescent and acute COVID-19 samples. PBMCs, B-cell-depleted T cells, or T cells were the source of the cDNA or gDNA that made up the material.

Profiled with immunoSEQ multiplex PCR; TCRdb holds only in-frame clones, not every one. The sample holds around 300,000 clones, 88% seen once. The sequence was obtained from a woman aged 45 to 65 who had recovered from COVID-19. Sequenced material: PBMCs or T cells enriched from blood (not recorded which).

CDR3 sequence: CASIQDRAPYEQYF. The CDR3 coding sequence is TGTGCCAGCATACAGGACAGGGCCCCCTACGAGCAGTACTTC. The gene calls are TRBV28 and TRBJ2-7; 8 bases are a match to TRBD1. Germline loops: CDR1 MDHEN, CDR2 SYDVKM. V shed 7 bases and J 2 bases; nucleotides not matched to a gene: 7. There are 14 residues in the CDR3.